These 21 T cell receptor beta chains were all obtained from the same sample, sequenced in a study of cytotoxic CD8 clonotypes in ibrutinib-treated CLL. Measured with immunoSEQ multiplex PCR; TCRdb has only the in-frame clones, and not every one. The table includes around 300,000 clones, 80% detected once. The material sequenced was PBMCs, taken before ibrutinib treatment. The receptors come from a human donor with chronic lymphocytic leukemia.

In its sample, this clone was seen once. This chain uses TRBV9 with TRBJ2-5; 8 bases fit TRBD1. The CDR3 is made up of 16 amino acids. The J segment lost 5 bases and the V segment lost 3 bases, leaving 12 bases of the junction unmatched. Germline values: CDR1 SGDLS, CDR2 YYNGEE. The CDR3 is CASSAHPGGDGETQYF. The CDR3 region has the DNA TGTGCCAGCAGCGCCCACCCAGGGGGCGATGGCGAGACCCAGTACTTC.

The chain recombines TRBV27 with TRBJ1-5; D not certain. Trimming cost V 6 bases and J 7 bases, with 13 bases left between them. The germline CDR1 and CDR2 sequences are MNHEY and SMNVEV (reference sequence). The CDR3 sequence is 13 residues long. CDR3 sequence reads: CASSSIGSQPQHF. CDR3 nucleotides: TGTGCCAGCAGCTCGATCGGTTCACAGCCCCAGCATTTT.

The rearrangement joins TRBV7-6 to TRBJ2-7; TRBD2 aligns across 9 bases. The germline gives CDR1 SGHVS, CDR2 FNYEAQ. The CDR3 loop spans 16 amino acids. V trimming: 11 bases; J trimming: 3 bases; junction bases outside the gene matches: 17. The CDR3 DNA reads as TGTGCCCTCCTTTACCCCCCTAGCGGGATTAGCTACGAGCAGTACTTC. Amino acid sequence: CALLYPPSGISYEQYF.

The chain uses TRBV2 and TRBJ2-7, with 8 nucleotides matching TRBD1. Per the germline V gene, CDR1 is SNHLY and CDR2 is FYNNEI. V dropped 9 bases and J dropped 2; count of bases not matched to a gene: 12. The CDR3 has 15 residues. As DNA, the CDR3 is TGTGCCAGTTCCGGGACAGGCTTTAAACCCTACGAGCAGTACTTC. Its translation is CASSGTGFKPYEQYF.

The J gene is TRBJ2-7, the V gene TRBV30; TRBD1 is a possible D gene (5 bases). The V and J ends lost 0 bases and 0 bases respectively, with 9 bases between them. The CDR3 spans 14 residues. Looked up from germline, CDR1 is GTSNPN and CDR2 is SVGIG (reference sequence). The CDR3: CAWSVRRASYEQYF. The CDR3 nucleotides read TGTGCCTGGAGTGTACGCAGGGCCTCCTACGAGCAGTACTTC.

The J gene is TRBJ2-7, the V gene TRBV6-5; no clear D gene. Germline loops: CDR1 MNHEY, CDR2 SVGAGI. The CDR3 runs to 14 residues. V lost 0 bases to trimming and J lost 4 bases, with 10 bases between them. Written as DNA, the CDR3 is TGTGCCAGCAGTTACTCGCGGACCGTGTACGAGCAGTACTTC. Translation gives CASSYSRTVYEQYF.

The rearrangement joins TRBV2 to TRBJ1-1; no clear D. The CDR3 length is 12 residues. The V end lost 1 base, the J end lost 11 bases, and 11 bases lay between the germline ends. In germline, CDR1 is SNHLY, CDR2 FYNNEI. CDR3 DNA: TGTGCCAGCAGTGAAGTGGGCGCGTCGGCTTTCTTT. Translation: CASSEVGASAFF.

Concerning this clone itself: This CDR3 fails to terminate in the conserved phenylalanine or tryptophan, so it likely reflects a read error. The limits of the CDR3 on the DNA are not certain, so only TCRdb's listed CDR3 is given. The chain employs TRBV2 and TRBJ2-7; TRBD2 reflects the table's D call only, with no check against the DNA. The CDR3 region is 12 residues in length, termini included. Germline CDR1 SNHLY, CDR2 FYNNEI. The CDR3 sequence is CATTPGLAGPRA.

This clone appeared once. V and J are TRBV29-1 and TRBJ2-5, with D hard to call. Trimming took 2 bases from V and 1 from J, leaving 8 bases between them. The CDR3 covers 13 residues. Germline loops: CDR1 SQVTM, CDR2 ANQGSEA. CDR3 DNA sequence: TGCAGCGTTGAACAAGTTTTCCAAGAGACCCAGTACTTC. Translated, it gives CSVEQVFQETQYF.

This clone showed up just a few times. The CDR3 reads CASSLDNRGPGGQYF. For the CDR3, the DNA is TGTGCCAGCAGCTTGGACAACAGGGGGCCTGGCGGGCAGTACTTC. The chain carries TRBV5-4 and TRBJ2-7, with 9 bases fitting TRBD1. The germline CDR1 and CDR2 sequences are SGHNT and YYREEE (reference sequence). V lost 0 bases, J lost 9 bases, and 10 bases stayed unmatched. The CDR3 loop spans 15 amino acids.

The CDR3 protein is CASSQERTDWTDYGYTF. The CDR3 nucleotides read TGCGCCAGCAGCCAAGAAAGGACCGACTGGACGGACTATGGCTACACCTTC. This chain connects TRBV4-3 to TRBJ1-2; D gene ambiguous. With 0 bases removed from V and 3 bases from J, the gap between germline ends came to 17 bases. Germline loops: CDR1 LGHNA, CDR2 YSLEER. CDR3 size: 17 residues.

The genes are TRBV30 and TRBJ2-2; D tentatively reads TRBD1 or TRBD2 (6 bases each). CDR3 length: 15 amino acids. Trimming left V 0 bases short and J 0 bases short, with 8 bases between. The germline CDR1 and CDR2 sequences are GTSNPN and SVGIG (reference sequence). CDR3: CAWSVGGSNTGELFF. The CDR3, as DNA: TGTGCCTGGAGTGTGGGGGGCTCGAACACCGGGGAGCTGTTTTTT.

CDR3 DNA sequence: TGTGCCAGCAGTTACTCGGGCGGGCTCTCGGTCGATGAGCAGTTCTTC. Protein product: CASSYSGGLSVDEQFF. The chain is built from TRBV6-5 and TRBJ2-1; weak D call: TRBD2 (5 bases). CDR1 is MNHEY and CDR2 is SVGAGI in the germline V gene. The V end lost 0 bases, the J end lost 8 bases, and 17 bases lay between the germline ends. The CDR3 spans 16 residues.

V gene TRBV10-3 combines with J gene TRBJ2-3; 13 bases agree with TRBD2. The CDR3 consists of 17 residues. Germline V CDR1 and CDR2: ENHRY, SYGVKD. Trimming removed 3 bases from V and 1 base from J; junction bases left unmatched: 4. The CDR3 region is CAISDSGLAGRTDTQYF. The DNA of the CDR3 is TGTGCCATCAGTGATTCGGGACTAGCGGGACGCACAGATACGCAGTATTTT.

The CDR3 coding sequence is TGCGCCAGCAGCAATCTCCGGACTTCTCCGCCCCAGTACTTC. Its translation is CASSNLRTSPPQYF. The chain recombines TRBV5-1 with TRBJ2-5; D is perhaps TRBD2 (5 bases). V lost 4 bases and J 9 bases, leaving 19 bases between the germline ends. The CDR3 is 14 residues long. Germline V gene data show CDR1 as SGHRS and CDR2 as YFSETQ.

This rearrangement joins TRBV9 to TRBJ2-7; 11 nucleotides agree with TRBD1. The CDR3 runs to 14 residues. Trimming at V came to 2 bases and at J to 7 bases, leaving 5 bases not matched to a gene. Germline CDR1 reads SGDLS; CDR2 reads YYNGEE. The CDR3 protein is CASSVTGQGVEQYF. CDR3 nucleotide sequence: TGTGCCAGCAGCGTCACGGGACAGGGGGTTGAGCAGTACTTC.

The chain joins TRBV27 to TRBJ2-1, with TRBD2 matching over 9 bases. CDR1 and CDR2 (germline): MNHEY, SMNVEV (reference sequence). The J segment lost 4 bases and the V segment lost 5 bases, leaving 9 bases of the junction unmatched. The CDR3 spans 16 residues. The CDR3 protein is CASSPPRTSDYNEQFF. The CDR3 nucleotides read TGTGCCAGCAGTCCCCCCCGGACTAGCGATTACAATGAGCAGTTCTTC.

The chain couples TRBV25-1 to TRBJ1-2; D may be TRBD1 (6 bases). The germline V and J ends were trimmed by 3 bases and 3 bases, with 14 bases remaining between them. The CDR3 has 15 amino acids. Germline values: CDR1 MGHDK, CDR2 SYGVNS. This CDR3 reads CASSEWTDRDYGYTF. CDR3 coding DNA: TGTGCCAGCAGTGAGTGGACAGACCGCGACTATGGCTACACCTTC.

V and J are TRBV5-1 and TRBJ2-5; the match to TRBD2 covers 7 bases. The V and J ends lost 3 bases and 9 bases, in that order; junction bases with no gene match: 17. There are 16 residues in the CDR3. The germline V gene has CDR1 SGHRS and CDR2 YFSETQ. CDR3 nucleotides: TGCGCCAGCAGCTGGCCTCCTAGCGGTGGCGCCGGGGCCCAGTACTTC. Encoded protein: CASSWPPSGGAGAQYF.

The sample holds one count of this clone. This chain links TRBV30 with TRBJ2-1, with D possibly being TRBD1 or TRBD2 (5 bases each). The V and J ends lost 5 bases and 5 bases respectively, with 19 bases between them. This CDR3 is built from 15 residues. CDR1 GTSNPN and CDR2 SVGIG come from the germline V gene (reference sequence). The CDR3 sequence: CAWYRRGVPHNEQFF. For the CDR3, the DNA is TGTGCCTGGTACAGGAGAGGGGTACCCCACAATGAGCAGTTCTTC.

The gene calls are TRBV7-8 and TRBJ2-7; D may be TRBD2 (5 bases). Per germline, CDR1 SGHVS and CDR2 FQNEAQ. Trimming pared 3 bases from V and 3 bases from J, leaving 12 bases between. The length of the CDR3 is 14 residues. CDR3 loop: CASSFSRTGYEQYF. The CDR3 region has the DNA TGTGCCAGCAGCTTCTCGCGGACTGGCTACGAGCAGTACTTC.